These T cell receptor beta chains were read from a single sample in a study of TIL therapy for anti-PD-1-resistant metastatic lung cancer. The assay was immunoSEQ multiplex PCR, and TCRdb's table has in-frame clones only and misses some. The profile shows fewer than 60,000 clones, roughly 85% of them singletons. Material: blood, obtained at baseline. The receptors were sampled from a person aged 30 to 80 with non-small cell lung cancer. Each CDR3 is given without its conserved first and last residue.

TRBV28	TRBJ2-3	ASSGLAAGTDTQY
TRBV30	TRBJ2-3	AWNPLDTQY
TRBV19	TRBJ1-5	ASTARAGRYQPQH
TRBV12-3/TRBV12-4	TRBJ1-1	ASSSQRTEAF
TRBV7-6	TRBJ2-3	ASSLRDRDSDTQY
TRBV3-1/TRBV3-2	TRBJ2-1	ASPWGADNEQF
TRBV5-1	TRBJ2-5	ASNEGKETQY
TRBV27	TRBJ2-5	ASSLESVKGRWDRETQY
TRBV11-2	TRBJ2-1	ASSLHPPGQGSYNEQF
TRBV2	TRBJ2-7	ASSAVEQY
TRBV14	TRBJ2-5	ASSQVGETQY
TRBV5-1	TRBJ1-5	ASSVAGTENQPQH
TRBV12-5	TRBJ1-5	ASGLELHQPQH
TRBV11-2	TRBJ1-1	ASSIGDTLGSTEAF
TRBV4-3	TRBJ2-7	ASSQTRDSPSYEQY
TRBV11-1	TRBJ2-2	ASSLYSSAGELF
TRBV10-3	TRBJ2-1	AISQTGRGGNEQF
TRBV6-5	TRBJ1-5	ASSYDINQPQH
TRBV6-2/TRBV6-3	TRBJ2-5	ASSYRGQFSTQY
TRBV29-1	TRBJ2-7	SVEFSTGRRYEQY
TRBV4-1	TRBJ1-5	ASSQDKSGVQPQH
TRBV7-9	TRBJ2-1	ASSLGRGNLHNEQF
TRBV5-4	TRBJ2-3	ASSLGRDTDTQY
TRBV6-5	TRBJ2-7	ASREPEGRYEQY
TRBV30	TRBJ1-2	AWRALDITYGYT
TRBV9	TRBJ2-3	ASSVGLAGGPSGTQY
TRBV27	TRBJ1-2	ASSLAGAYGYT
TRBV7-2	TRBJ2-7	ASSLAVTGTYRYEQY
TRBV24-1	TRBJ1-5	ATSGVGQPQH
TRBV2	TRBJ1-6	ASRPGGAGYNSPLH
TRBV3-1/TRBV3-2	TRBJ2-1	ASSPIAGGGYNEQF
TRBV18	TRBJ2-1	ASSPRETSVYNEQF
TRBV28	TRBJ2-2	ASSHRTANTGELF
TRBV19	TRBJ2-5	ASTEGQGAWETQY